One sample yielded the 3 T cell receptor beta chains listed below, sequenced in a study of T cell repertoires in cytomegalovirus infection. TCRdb re-called the reads with MiXCR, one entry per CDR3 protein. This sample has approximately 470,000 distinct CDR3 sequences, with approximately 42% found just once. No antigen is known for these receptors. The specimen comprised cultured PBMCs, sampled from culture after CMV antigen stimulation. Source of these receptors: a human donor in good health (CMV status not recorded). Some clones in this sample may be carry-over from other donors' samples.

This clonotype was detected a few times. The rearrangement links TRBV7-6 to TRBJ2-7; D is uncertain. The germline V gene encodes CDR1 SGHVS and CDR2 FNYEAQ. V gave up 1 base and J gave up 10 bases, with 8 bases separating them. The CDR3 contains 11 residues. In nucleotides, the CDR3 is TGTGCCAGCAGCTTAGAAGGGTCACAGTACTTC. Translated, it gives CASSLEGSQYF.

This clonotype was found a few times. The rearrangement joins TRBV12-3 or TRBV12-4 to TRBJ2-1; 10 bases are a match to TRBD1. After removal of 6 bases from V and 2 bases from J, the junction contained 4 bases not matched to a gene. The CDR3 has 15 amino acids. CDR3 amino acids: CASSPGQGAYNEQFF. The CDR3 bases are TGTGCCAGCAGCCCTGGACAGGGGGCCTACAATGAGCAGTTCTTC.

This clonotype appeared a few times. This chain uses TRBV11-2 with TRBJ2-7, with no clear D. The CDR3 extends over 14 amino acids. V lost 4 bases, J lost 2 bases, and 12 bases lay in between. Germline lookup yields CDR1 SGHAT and CDR2 FQNNGV. The CDR3: CASSSRTDAYEQYF. CDR3 DNA sequence: TGTGCCAGCAGCTCACGGACGGATGCCTACGAGCAGTACTTC.